This TCR beta chain was documented in a study of blood T cell repertoires in COVID-19 (dated by TCRdb to the early 2020s). Context from the whole study: Samples covering the acute and convalescent phases of COVID-19 were provided by collaborators in the United States, Italy and Spain. The material from the prospective study consisted of cDNA or gDNA derived from T cells, B-cell-depleted T cells, or PBMCs. The dataset comprised deeply sampled blood TCRbeta repertoires from subjects exposed to, actively infected with, or recovered from COVID-19. The repertoires were made available in a free public database intended to serve as a resource for research on the immune response to SARS-CoV-2. Samples were obtained from the ongoing ImmuneRACE study (first 160 participants) and from approximately 1,200 subjects provided by 6 global collaborators. A de-identified subject ID, COVID-19 status, age in years and sex were almost always included in the sample metadata. HLA class I and class II types, where available, came from metadata supplied by the sample provider rather than from assay-based typing.

The immunoSEQ Assay, a bias-controlled multiplex PCR, was used to amplify TCRbeta CDR3 regions from genomic DNA. Per the original workflow: The number of nucleated cells in each sample was estimated from the amplification of reference gene primers within the assay. Sequence reads were collapsed and filtered to measure the absolute abundance of every unique TCRbeta CDR3 rearrangement. For each sample, productive Simpson clonality was calculated as the square root of Simpson's diversity index across productive rearrangements. The table was pulled from immuneACCESS by TCRdb, which kept in-frame rearrangements only. Such tables lose some clones; where checked, under half of the loss comes from unresolved V genes, and the rest has no known cause. V and J calls plus clone size are reproduced from that table; the DNA served to infer D and trimming. The sample records hundreds of thousands of clones, roughly four fifths of which are singletons. The ten largest make up roughly 10% of the sample.

Inclusive of the bounding cysteine and phenylalanine, the CDR3 is 14 residues long. The retained sequence is limited to the CDR3, 42 bases, with the frame set at the first base. Looking up the germline V gene yields CDR1 MNHEY and CDR2 SVGAGI. V was cut back by 6 bases and J by 5 bases, leaving a gap of 16 bases between them. The collaborating institutions used their own protocols to collect whole blood in K2EDTA tubes. For TCRbeta analysis, collaborators shipped samples in one of three forms: frozen whole blood, isolated PBMCs, or DNA extracted from either of those sample types. Remarks on this clone: Its antigen remains unidentified. It has no much larger one-base neighbor in the sample; base qualities were not kept.

The paper's findings and limits, for the study overall: How much clinical and demographic metadata was included differed by source and by participant, and the metadata was provided uncurated.

Sequencing input: peripheral blood. Rearrangement joined TRBV6-5 to TRBJ1-1, with the D gene not confidently named. The sequence came from a man older than 75 with acute or convalescent COVID-19. The DNA sequence follows: TGTGCCAGCAGACACAGCTACCGTAGGACTGAAGCTTTCTTT. It specifies CASRHSYRRTEAFF.